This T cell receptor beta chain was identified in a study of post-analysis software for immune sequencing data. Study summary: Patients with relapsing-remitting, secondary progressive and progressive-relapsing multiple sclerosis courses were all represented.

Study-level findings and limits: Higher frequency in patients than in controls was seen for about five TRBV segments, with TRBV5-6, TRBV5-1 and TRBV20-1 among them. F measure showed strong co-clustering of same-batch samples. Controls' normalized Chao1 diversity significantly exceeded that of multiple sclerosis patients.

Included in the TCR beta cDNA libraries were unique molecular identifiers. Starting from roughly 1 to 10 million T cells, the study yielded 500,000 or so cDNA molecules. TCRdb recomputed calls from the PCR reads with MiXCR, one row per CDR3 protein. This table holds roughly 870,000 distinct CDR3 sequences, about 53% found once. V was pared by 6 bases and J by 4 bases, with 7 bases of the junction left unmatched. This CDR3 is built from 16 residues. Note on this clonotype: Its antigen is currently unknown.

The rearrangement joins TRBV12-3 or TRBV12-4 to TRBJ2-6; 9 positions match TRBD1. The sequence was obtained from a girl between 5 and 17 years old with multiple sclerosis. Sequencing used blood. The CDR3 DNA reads TGTGCCAGCAGAAGGGACAGGGTCTCCGGGGCCAACGTCCTGACTTTC. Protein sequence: CASRRDRVSGANVLTF.